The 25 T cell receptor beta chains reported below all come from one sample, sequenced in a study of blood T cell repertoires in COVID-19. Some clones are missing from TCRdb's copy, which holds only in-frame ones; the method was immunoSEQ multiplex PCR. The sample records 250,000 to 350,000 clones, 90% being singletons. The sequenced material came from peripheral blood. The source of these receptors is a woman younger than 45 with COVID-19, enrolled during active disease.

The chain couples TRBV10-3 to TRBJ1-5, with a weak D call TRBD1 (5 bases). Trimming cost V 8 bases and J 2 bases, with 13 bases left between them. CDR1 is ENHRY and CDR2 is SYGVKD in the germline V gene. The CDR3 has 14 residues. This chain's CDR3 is CAIGNQGGNQPQHF. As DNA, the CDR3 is TGTGCCATCGGAAACCAGGGCGGCAATCAGCCCCAGCATTTT.

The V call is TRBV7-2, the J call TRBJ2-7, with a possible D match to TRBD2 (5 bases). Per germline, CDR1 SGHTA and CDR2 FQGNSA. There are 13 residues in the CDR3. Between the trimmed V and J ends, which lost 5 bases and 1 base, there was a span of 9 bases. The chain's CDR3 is CASSKEESYEQYF. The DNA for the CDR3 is TGTGCCAGCAGCAAGGAGGAATCCTACGAGCAGTACTTC. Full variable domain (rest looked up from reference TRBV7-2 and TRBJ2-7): GAGVSQSPSNKVTEKGKDVELRCDPISGHTALYWYRQSLGQGLEFLIYFQGNSAPDKSGLPSDRFSAERTGGSVSTLTIQRTQQEDSAVYLCASSKEESYEQYFGPGTRLTVT.

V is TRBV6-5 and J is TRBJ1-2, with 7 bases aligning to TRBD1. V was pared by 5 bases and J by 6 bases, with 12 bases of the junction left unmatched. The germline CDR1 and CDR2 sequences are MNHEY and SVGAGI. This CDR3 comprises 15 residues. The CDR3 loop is CASSPGTVGQDGYTF. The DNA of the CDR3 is TGTGCCAGCAGTCCTGGGACCGTTGGACAGGATGGCTACACCTTC.

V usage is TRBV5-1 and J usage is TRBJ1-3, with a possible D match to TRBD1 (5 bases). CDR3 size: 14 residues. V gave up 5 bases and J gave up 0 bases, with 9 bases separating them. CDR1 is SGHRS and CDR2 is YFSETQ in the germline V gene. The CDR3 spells CASRQDRSGNTIYF. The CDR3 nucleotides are TGCGCCAGCAGACAGGACCGCTCTGGAAACACCATATATTTT.

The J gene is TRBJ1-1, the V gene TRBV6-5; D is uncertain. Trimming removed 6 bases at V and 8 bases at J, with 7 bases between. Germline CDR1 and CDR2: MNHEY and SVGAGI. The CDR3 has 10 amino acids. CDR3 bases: TGTGCCAGCAGCCGAGGGGAAGCTTTCTTT. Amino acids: CASSRGEAFF.

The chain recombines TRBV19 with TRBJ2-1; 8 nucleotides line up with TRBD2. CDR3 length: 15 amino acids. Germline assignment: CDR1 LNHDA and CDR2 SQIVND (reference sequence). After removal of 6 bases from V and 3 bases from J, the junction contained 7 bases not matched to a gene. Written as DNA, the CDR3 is TGTGCCAGTAGACCCTCCGGGGGGGGCTACAATGAGCAGTTCTTC. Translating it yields CASRPSGGGYNEQFF.

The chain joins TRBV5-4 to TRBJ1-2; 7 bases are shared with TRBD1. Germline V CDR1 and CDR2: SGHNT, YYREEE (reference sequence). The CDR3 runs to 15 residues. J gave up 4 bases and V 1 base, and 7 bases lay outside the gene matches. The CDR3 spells CASSLYSSGGYGYTF. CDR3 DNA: TGTGCCAGCAGCTTGTACTCGTCAGGGGGCTATGGCTACACCTTC.

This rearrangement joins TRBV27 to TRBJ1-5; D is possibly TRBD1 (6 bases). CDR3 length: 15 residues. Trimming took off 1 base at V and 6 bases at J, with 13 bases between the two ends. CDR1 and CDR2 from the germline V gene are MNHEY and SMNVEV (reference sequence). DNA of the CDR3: TGTGCCAGCAGTTTATATTACAGGGCCCGTCAGCCCCAGCATTTT. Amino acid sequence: CASSLYYRARQPQHF.

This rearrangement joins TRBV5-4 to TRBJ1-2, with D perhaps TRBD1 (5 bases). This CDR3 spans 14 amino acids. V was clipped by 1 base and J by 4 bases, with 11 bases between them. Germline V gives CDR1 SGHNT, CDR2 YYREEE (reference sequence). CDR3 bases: TGTGCCAGCAGCTTGACAGGCCGCGGCTATGGCTACACCTTC. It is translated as CASSLTGRGYGYTF.

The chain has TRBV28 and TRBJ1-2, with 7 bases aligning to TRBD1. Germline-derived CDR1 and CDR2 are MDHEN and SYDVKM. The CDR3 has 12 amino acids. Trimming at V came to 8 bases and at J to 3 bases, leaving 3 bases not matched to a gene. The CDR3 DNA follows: TGTGCCAGCGGAGACAGGGACTATGGCTACACCTTC. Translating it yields CASGDRDYGYTF.

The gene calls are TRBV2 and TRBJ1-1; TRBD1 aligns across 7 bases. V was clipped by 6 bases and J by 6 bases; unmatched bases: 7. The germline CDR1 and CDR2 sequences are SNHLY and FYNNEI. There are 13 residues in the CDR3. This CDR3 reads CASRRQGVSEAFF. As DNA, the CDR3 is TGTGCCAGCAGGAGACAGGGTGTGTCTGAAGCTTTCTTT.

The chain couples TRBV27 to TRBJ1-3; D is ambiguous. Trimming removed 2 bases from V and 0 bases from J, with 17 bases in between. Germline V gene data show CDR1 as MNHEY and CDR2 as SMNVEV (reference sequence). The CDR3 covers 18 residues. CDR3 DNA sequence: TGTGCCAGCAGTTTAAGGAGGCCGAGTAGGAACTCTGGAAACACCATATATTTT. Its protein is CASSLRRPSRNSGNTIYF.

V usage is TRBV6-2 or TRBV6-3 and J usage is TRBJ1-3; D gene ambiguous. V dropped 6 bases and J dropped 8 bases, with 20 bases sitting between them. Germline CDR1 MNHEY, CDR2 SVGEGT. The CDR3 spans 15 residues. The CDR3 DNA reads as TGTGCCAGCAGCCTCCCAGTCGTCAGAGGTGACACCATATATTTT. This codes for CASSLPVVRGDTIYF.

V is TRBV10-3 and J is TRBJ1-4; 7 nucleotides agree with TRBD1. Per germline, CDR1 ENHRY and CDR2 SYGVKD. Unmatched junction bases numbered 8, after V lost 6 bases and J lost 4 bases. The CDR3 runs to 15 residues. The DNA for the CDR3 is TGTGCCATCAGACCGGGACAGATAATTAATGAAAAACTGTTTTTT. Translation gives CAIRPGQIINEKLFF.

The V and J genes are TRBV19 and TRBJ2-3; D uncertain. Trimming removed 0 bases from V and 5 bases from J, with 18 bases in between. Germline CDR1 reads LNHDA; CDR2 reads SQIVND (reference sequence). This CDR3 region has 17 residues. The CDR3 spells CASSIDTAQREGDTQYF. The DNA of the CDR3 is TGTGCCAGTAGTATAGATACGGCCCAGCGAGAAGGAGATACGCAGTATTTT.

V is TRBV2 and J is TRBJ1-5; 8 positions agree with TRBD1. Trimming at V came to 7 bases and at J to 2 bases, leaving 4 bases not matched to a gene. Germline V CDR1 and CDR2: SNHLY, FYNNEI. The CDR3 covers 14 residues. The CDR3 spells CASKDRVGNQPQHF. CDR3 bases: TGTGCCAGCAAGGACAGGGTTGGCAATCAGCCCCAGCATTTT.

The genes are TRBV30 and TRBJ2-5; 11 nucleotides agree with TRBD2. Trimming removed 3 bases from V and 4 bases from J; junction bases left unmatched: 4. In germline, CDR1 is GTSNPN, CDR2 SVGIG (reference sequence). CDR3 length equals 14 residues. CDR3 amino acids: CAWSVGLAGETQYF. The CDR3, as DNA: TGTGCCTGGAGCGTAGGACTAGCGGGAGAGACCCAGTACTTC.

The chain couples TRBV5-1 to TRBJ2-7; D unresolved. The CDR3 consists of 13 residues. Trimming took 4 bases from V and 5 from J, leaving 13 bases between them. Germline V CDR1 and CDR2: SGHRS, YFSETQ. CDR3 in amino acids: CASSNSFWDEQYF. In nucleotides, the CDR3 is TGCGCCAGCAGCAACAGTTTCTGGGACGAGCAGTACTTC.

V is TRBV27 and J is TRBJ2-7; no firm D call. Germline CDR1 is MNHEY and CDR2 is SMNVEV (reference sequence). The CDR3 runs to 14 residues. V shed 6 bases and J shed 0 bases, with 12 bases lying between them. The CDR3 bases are TGTGCCAGCAGAACCGGTCCGGGCTCCTACGAGCAGTACTTC. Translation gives CASRTGPGSYEQYF.

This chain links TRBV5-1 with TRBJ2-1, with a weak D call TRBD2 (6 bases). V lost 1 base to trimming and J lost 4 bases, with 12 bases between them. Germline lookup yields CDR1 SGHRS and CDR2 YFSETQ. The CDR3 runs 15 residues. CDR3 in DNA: TGCGCCAGCAGCTTGATGCCCGGGACTTACAATGAGCAGTTCTTC. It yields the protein CASSLMPGTYNEQFF.

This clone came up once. This CDR3 is CATSGNSNEQFF. DNA for the CDR3: TGTGCCACCAGTGGGAACAGCAATGAGCAGTTCTTC. The chain is built from TRBV24-1 and TRBJ2-1; no clear D gene. Germline V lookup: CDR1 KGHDR, CDR2 SFDVKD. The CDR3 extends over 12 amino acids. V lost 5 bases and J 6 bases, leaving 7 bases between the germline ends.

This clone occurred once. In DNA, the CDR3 is TGTGCCAGCAGCGTAACCACATCGAACAGGGATGATGGCTACACCTTC. Amino acids: CASSVTTSNRDDGYTF. The gene calls are TRBV9 and TRBJ1-2; D is perhaps TRBD1 (6 bases). Germline CDR1 SGDLS, CDR2 YYNGEE. This CDR3 region has 16 residues. V lost 1 base, J lost 6 bases, and 19 bases lay in between.

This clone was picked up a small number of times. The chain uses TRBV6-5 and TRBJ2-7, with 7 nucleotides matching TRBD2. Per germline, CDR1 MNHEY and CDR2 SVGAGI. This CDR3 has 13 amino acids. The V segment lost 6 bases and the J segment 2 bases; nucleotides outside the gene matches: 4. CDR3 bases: TGTGCCAGCAGAGCGGGGAGTCCCTACGAGCAGTACTTC. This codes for CASRAGSPYEQYF.

CDR3 sequence reads: CASSHWDTENYGYTF. DNA of the CDR3: TGTGCCAGCAGCCACTGGGACACGGAAAACTATGGCTACACCTTC. This sequence joins TRBV25-1 and TRBJ1-2, with D perhaps matching TRBD1 (6 bases). The CDR3 length is 15 residues. In germline, CDR1 is MGHDK, CDR2 SYGVNS. Trimming removed 6 bases from V and 2 bases from J, with 16 bases in between.

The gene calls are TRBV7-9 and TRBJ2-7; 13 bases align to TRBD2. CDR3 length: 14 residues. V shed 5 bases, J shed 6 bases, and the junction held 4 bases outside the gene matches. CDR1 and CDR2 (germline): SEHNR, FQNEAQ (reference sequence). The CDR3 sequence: CASSTRTSGGEQYF. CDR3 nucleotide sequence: TGTGCCAGCAGCACCCGGACTAGCGGGGGCGAGCAGTACTTC.